The TCR beta chain described here comes from a study of blood T cell repertoires in COVID-19. Study-wide context: There were acute and convalescent COVID-19 samples, and they came from the United States, Italy and Spain. Sample material is recorded as cDNA or gDNA derived from T cells, B-cell-depleted T cells, or PBMCs.

Per the original methods: From reference gene primer amplification, estimates of nucleated cell counts were derived. Assay: immunoSEQ multiplex PCR; the TCRdb copy retains only in-frame clones and omits some. Clonal size and the V and J genes are those of that table, whereas D and trimming came from the DNA. The table records some 73,000 clones, 70% to 90% of them present only once. Followed longitudinally, the Seattle patients had been enrolled during active infection. Trimming stripped 3 bases from V and 5 bases from J, with 9 bases between. The CDR3 totals 14 residues. CDR1 SGDLS and CDR2 YYNGEE come from the germline V gene.

This TCR came from a man aged 50-59 years with COVID-19, enrolled during active disease. The sample was peripheral blood. This chain links TRBV9 with TRBJ1-6; no reliable D call. CDR3: CASSEDTHNSPLHF. The CDR3 DNA is TGTGCCAGCAGCGAAGACACCCATAATTCACCCCTCCACTTT. The whole variable domain, filled in from reference TRBV9 and TRBJ1-6, reads DSGVTQTPKHLITATGQRVTLRCSPRSGDLSVYWYQQSLDQGLQFLIQYYNGEERAKGNILERFSAQQFPDLHSELNLSSLELGDSALYFCASSEDTHNSPLHFGNGTRLTVT.